The 24 T cell receptor beta chains given below trace back to one sample, sequenced in a study of T cell responses to AZD1222 COVID-19 vaccine. Some clones are missing from TCRdb's copy, which holds only in-frame ones; the method was immunoSEQ multiplex PCR. The profile covers approximately 160,000 clones, with 70% to 90% appearing a single time and more than 3% taken by the ten largest. The sample in question was peripheral blood, obtained on day 0 of MenACWY control vaccination. Receptors originate from an adult in good health.

The CDR3 protein is CASKFSPMNTGELFF. In nucleotides, the CDR3 is TGTGCCAGCAAGTTCAGCCCGATGAACACCGGGGAGCTGTTTTTT. This chain links TRBV7-2 with TRBJ2-2; D remains unclear. Trimming stripped 7 bases from V and 1 base from J, with 13 bases between. The CDR3 length is 15 residues. Germline V lookup: CDR1 SGHTA, CDR2 FQGNSA. The full variable domain, in which reference TRBV7-2 and TRBJ2-2 provide the parts outside the CDR3, is GAGVSQSPSNKVTEKGKDVELRCDPISGHTALYWYRQSLGQGLEFLIYFQGNSAPDKSGLPSDRFSAERTGGSVSTLTIQRTQQEDSAVYLCASKFSPMNTGELFFGEGSRLTVL.

This chain links TRBV11-2 with TRBJ2-7; 10 bases are a match to TRBD1. Germline CDR1 SGHAT, CDR2 FQNNGV. The CDR3 covers 14 residues. The V and J ends lost 2 bases and 3 bases, in that order; junction bases with no gene match: 1. The CDR3 DNA reads as TGTGCCAGCAGCTTACGGACAGGGGGCTACGAGCAGTACTTC. This gives the protein CASSLRTGGYEQYF.

J is TRBJ2-2 and V is TRBV18; D call uncertain. The CDR3 is 16 amino acids. V gave up 0 bases and J gave up 6 bases, with 14 bases separating them. Looked up from germline, CDR1 is KGHSH and CDR2 is LQKENI. CDR3 residues: CASSPPSRPRSGELFF. For the CDR3, the DNA is TGTGCCAGCTCACCACCCTCCCGCCCGAGATCCGGGGAGCTGTTTTTT.

This chain joins TRBV5-1 and TRBJ2-7; 9 positions agree with TRBD1. In germline, CDR1 is SGHRS, CDR2 YFSETQ. This CDR3 comprises 15 residues. Trimming at V came to 0 bases and at J to 5 bases, leaving 6 bases not matched to a gene. CDR3 DNA: TGCGCCAGCAGCTTGGCGGACAGGGGAATTGACGAGCAGTACTTC. It yields the protein CASSLADRGIDEQYF.

The rearrangement links TRBV29-1 to TRBJ2-7; 8 nucleotides line up with TRBD1. Per germline, CDR1 SQVTM and CDR2 ANQGSEA. The CDR3 loop spans 12 amino acids. V was clipped by 4 bases and J by 6 bases; unmatched bases: 5. CDR3 DNA: TGCAGCGTTGGGACAGGGAAGGGCGAGCAGTACTTC. Translated, it gives CSVGTGKGEQYF.

The chain uses TRBV7-8 and TRBJ2-5; D call uncertain. This CDR3 contains 15 residues. With 1 base removed from V and 4 bases from J, the gap between germline ends came to 13 bases. CDR1 SGHVS and CDR2 FQNEAQ come from the germline V gene. CDR3 DNA: TGTGCCAGCAGCTTAGAAGGCCCGGTTGGAGAGACCCAGTACTTC. This translates into CASSLEGPVGETQYF.

The J gene is TRBJ1-4, the V gene TRBV6-2 or TRBV6-3, with 7 bases identical to TRBD1. The CDR3 extends over 16 amino acids. CDR1 MNHEY and CDR2 SVGEGT come from the germline V gene. V trimming: 2 bases; J trimming: 0 bases; junction bases outside the gene matches: 3. This chain's CDR3 is CASSYRGLATNEKLFF. CDR3 sequence (DNA): TGTGCCAGCAGTTACAGGGGGCTCGCAACTAATGAAAAACTGTTTTTT.

V and J are TRBV7-3 and TRBJ2-3; 10 bases are shared with TRBD2. The J segment lost 6 bases and the V segment lost 5 bases, leaving 8 bases of the junction unmatched. Germline values: CDR1 SGHTA, CDR2 FQGTGA. The CDR3 has 15 amino acids. The CDR3 region is CASSVAAGGTDTQYF. The CDR3 DNA reads as TGTGCCAGCAGCGTAGCAGCGGGAGGGACCGATACGCAGTATTTT. Variable domain in full (rest from reference TRBV7-3 and TRBJ2-3): GAGVSQTPSNKVTEKGKYVELRCDPISGHTALYWYRQSLGQGPEFLIYFQGTGAADDSGLPNDRFFAVRPEGSVSTLKIQRTERGDSAVYLCASSVAAGGTDTQYFGPGTRLTVL.

The chain combines TRBV5-1 with TRBJ2-2; TRBD1 aligns across 7 bases. Trimming took 0 bases from V and 6 from J; bases not matched to a gene: 5. The germline CDR1 and CDR2 sequences are SGHRS and YFSETQ. There are 15 residues in the CDR3. The CDR3 region has the DNA TGCGCCAGCAGCTTGGAGACAGGGATGGCCGGGGAGCTGTTTTTT. Translated: CASSLETGMAGELFF.

A few counts support this clone. CDR3 bases: TGTGCCAGCAGCTTTCGGGACACCGTTGGCTACACCTTC. It codes for CASSFRDTVGYTF. The rearrangement links TRBV11-1 to TRBJ1-2, with D possibly being TRBD1 (6 bases). The CDR3 consists of 13 residues. Looked up from germline, CDR1 is SGHAT and CDR2 is FQDESV (reference sequence). The V and J ends lost 3 bases and 7 bases respectively, with 12 bases between them.

The V gene is TRBV30, the J gene TRBJ2-2; 7 nucleotides align to TRBD1. The CDR3 consists of 14 residues. With V trimmed by 0 bases and J by 7 bases, 5 bases remained unmatched. CDR1 and CDR2 from the germline V gene are GTSNPN and SVGIG (reference sequence). CDR3 amino acids: CAWSVSRGNGELFF. DNA of the CDR3: TGTGCCTGGAGTGTAAGCAGGGGGAACGGGGAGCTGTTTTTT.

The V gene is TRBV11-1, the J gene TRBJ2-7; TRBD2 matches at 9 bases. CDR1 and CDR2 (germline): SGHAT, FQDESV (reference sequence). This CDR3 region has 16 residues. The V gene end was trimmed by 1 base and the J gene end by 2 bases; junction bases not matched to a gene: 6. CDR3 protein: CASSLVGTSRAYEQYF. The CDR3, as DNA: TGTGCCAGCAGCTTAGTGGGGACTAGCAGAGCCTACGAGCAGTACTTC.

The rearrangement uses TRBV24-1 and TRBJ1-5; 9 bases agree with TRBD1. Per the germline V gene, CDR1 is KGHDR and CDR2 is SFDVKD. The CDR3 has 15 residues. V was clipped by 4 bases and J by 7 bases; unmatched bases: 7. The CDR3 sequence: CATSDSTGGVQPQHF. In DNA, the CDR3 is TGTGCCACCAGTGACTCGACAGGGGGAGTACAGCCCCAGCATTTT.

The gene calls are TRBV5-1 and TRBJ1-2; the D gene is possibly TRBD1 (5 bases). The length of the CDR3 is 15 residues. Germline lookup yields CDR1 SGHRS and CDR2 YFSETQ. Trimming removed 4 bases from V and 0 bases from J, with 13 bases in between. CDR3 sequence (DNA): TGCGCCAGCAGCCGAGGGGCAGGGTCTAACTATGGCTACACCTTC. Its translation is CASSRGAGSNYGYTF.

V is TRBV5-1 and J is TRBJ1-2; no definite D call. Trimming stripped 2 bases from V and 6 bases from J, with 11 bases between. There are 13 residues in the CDR3. The germline V gene has CDR1 SGHRS and CDR2 YFSETQ. The CDR3 region has the DNA TGCGCCAGCAGCTTAGGAGGTCAGCATGGCTACACCTTC. This sequence encodes CASSLGGQHGYTF.

This clone has a single count. The V call is TRBV6-2 or TRBV6-3, the J call TRBJ1-5, with unresolved D. The CDR3 extends over 15 amino acids. The germline V and J ends were trimmed by 5 bases and 2 bases, with 13 bases remaining between them. Looked up from germline, CDR1 is MNHEY and CDR2 is SVGEGT. The CDR3 spells CASSKTTMGNQPQHF. The CDR3 region has the DNA TGTGCCAGCAGTAAGACAACGATGGGCAATCAGCCCCAGCATTTT.

V and J are TRBV11-3 and TRBJ1-1; no clear D. Trimming took 4 bases from V and 1 from J, leaving 10 bases between them. The CDR3 spans 14 residues. CDR1 is SGHNT, CDR2 YENEEA, per germline. The CDR3 coding sequence is TGTGCCAGCAGCTATTCACAAGCGAACACTGAAGCTTTCTTT. This translates into CASSYSQANTEAFF.

The V and J genes are TRBV5-5 and TRBJ1-2; D is ambiguous. CDR1 SGHKS and CDR2 YYEKEE come from the germline V gene (reference sequence). This CDR3 has 14 amino acids. Trimming took 4 bases from V and 2 from J, leaving 12 bases between them. As DNA, the CDR3 is TGTGCCAGCAGCATGAAGGGTAACAACTATGGCTACACCTTC. Protein product: CASSMKGNNYGYTF.

The J gene is TRBJ1-5, the V gene TRBV7-3; D remains ambiguous. From germline, CDR1 is SGHTA and CDR2 FQGTGA. This CDR3 spans 13 amino acids. V gave up 4 bases and J gave up 7 bases, with 11 bases separating them. Here the CDR3 reads CASSYDPGQPQHF. CDR3 nucleotide sequence: TGTGCCAGCAGCTATGACCCCGGACAGCCCCAGCATTTT.

The chain recombines TRBV29-1 with TRBJ1-1; D not resolved. V shed 2 bases and J shed 3 bases, with 10 bases lying between them. This CDR3 has 13 amino acids. The V gene's germline CDR1 is SQVTM and CDR2 ANQGSEA. The CDR3 DNA is TGCAGCGTTGAACATACAGAGCACACTGAAGCTTTCTTT. As protein: CSVEHTEHTEAFF.

The chain's CDR3 is CASSLGLAGHEQFF. The CDR3 nucleotides are TGTGCCAGCAGCTTAGGACTAGCGGGACATGAGCAGTTCTTC. The chain employs TRBV7-9 and TRBJ2-1, with 11 bases identical to TRBD2. The trim removed 1 base at V and 8 bases at J, leaving 1 base unmatched. In germline, CDR1 is SEHNR, CDR2 FQNEAQ (reference sequence). The CDR3 is 14 residues long.

This chain connects TRBV7-9 to TRBJ1-1, with 8 bases aligning to TRBD1. The germline V gene has CDR1 SEHNR and CDR2 FQNEAQ (reference sequence). CDR3 length equals 13 residues. The V segment lost 8 bases and the J segment 5 bases; nucleotides outside the gene matches: 7. The CDR3 region is CASVRTGKTEAFF. In DNA form, the CDR3 reads TGTGCCAGCGTCCGGACAGGGAAGACTGAAGCTTTCTTT.

This rearrangement joins TRBV29-1 to TRBJ1-1; maybe TRBD1 (6 bases). Germline-derived CDR1 and CDR2 are SQVTM and ANQGSEA. The CDR3 extends over 12 amino acids. The V end was cut by 7 bases, the J end by 3 bases, with 12 bases between. The CDR3 protein is CSAKGGYTEAFF. The CDR3, as DNA: TGCAGCGCTAAGGGGGGATACACTGAAGCTTTCTTT.

This clone appeared once. The gene calls are TRBV7-2 and TRBJ1-2; 8 nucleotides line up with TRBD1. CDR3 length: 14 residues. V gave up 4 bases and J gave up 8 bases; unmatched junction bases: 9. The V gene's germline CDR1 is SGHTA and CDR2 FQGNSA. The CDR3 here is CASSSGQARWGYTF. CDR3 sequence (DNA): TGTGCCAGCAGCTCGGGACAGGCCCGTTGGGGCTACACCTTC.